Listed here is a single TCR beta chain. No antigen is known for it. Germline lookup yields CDR1 GTSNPN and CDR2 SVGIG (reference sequence). The length of the CDR3 is 12 residues. The data derive from a study of monozygotic twins with inflammatory bowel disease. cDNA was produced in eight separate reactions per sample. TCRdb re-called the 5' RACE reads and gives one entry per CDR3 protein, without DNA. The sample holds roughly 300,000 distinct CDR3 sequences. Study conclusions and caveats: Different subtypes (of T cells) could not be told apart from one another.

The receptor was isolated from a human donor with ulcerative colitis or Crohn's disease, or a healthy co-twin of an affected twin (not recorded which). The material sequenced was blood. The chain is built from TRBV30 and TRBJ2-7; TCRdb's D call of TRBD2 is untestable without DNA. The CDR3 protein is CAFAGGLYEQYF.